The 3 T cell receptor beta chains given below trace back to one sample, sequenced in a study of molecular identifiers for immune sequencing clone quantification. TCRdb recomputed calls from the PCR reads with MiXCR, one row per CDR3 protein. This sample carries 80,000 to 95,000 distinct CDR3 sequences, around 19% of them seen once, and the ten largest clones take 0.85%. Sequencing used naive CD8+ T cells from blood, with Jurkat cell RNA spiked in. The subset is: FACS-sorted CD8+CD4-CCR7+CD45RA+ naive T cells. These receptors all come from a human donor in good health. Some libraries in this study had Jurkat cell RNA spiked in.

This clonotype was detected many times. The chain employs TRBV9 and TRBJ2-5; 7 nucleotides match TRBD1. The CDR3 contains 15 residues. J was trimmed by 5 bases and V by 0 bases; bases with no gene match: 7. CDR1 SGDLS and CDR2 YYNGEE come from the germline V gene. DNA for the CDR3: TGTGCCAGCAGCGTAGAGGAGAGGGGGCCGGAGACCCAGTACTTC. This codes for CASSVEERGPETQYF.

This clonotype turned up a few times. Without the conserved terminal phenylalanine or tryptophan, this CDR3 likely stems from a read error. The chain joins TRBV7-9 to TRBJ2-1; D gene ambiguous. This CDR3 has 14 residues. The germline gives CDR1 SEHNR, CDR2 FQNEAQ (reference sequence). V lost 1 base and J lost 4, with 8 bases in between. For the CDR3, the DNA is TGTGCCAGCAGCTTAGTAAAGGGATACAATGAGCAGTTCTCC. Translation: CASSLVKGYNEQFS.

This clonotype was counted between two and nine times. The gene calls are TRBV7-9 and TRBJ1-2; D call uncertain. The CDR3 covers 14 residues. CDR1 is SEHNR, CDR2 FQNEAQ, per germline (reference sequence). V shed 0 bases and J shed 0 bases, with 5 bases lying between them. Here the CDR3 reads CASSLAGTNYGYTF. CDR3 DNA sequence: TGTGCCAGCAGCTTAGCCGGGACTAACTATGGCTACACCTTC.